This T cell receptor (beta chain) appears in the sequencing data of a study of blood T cell repertoires in COVID-19. The V end lost 5 bases, the J end lost 3 bases, and 11 bases lay between the germline ends. The CDR3 runs to 14 residues. Germline CDR1 and CDR2: MDHEN and SYDVKM. Sequencing used immunoSEQ multiplex PCR; TCRdb keeps in-frame clones, though not all of them. The sample consists of around 260,000 clones, approximately 86% of them appearing once. This sequence originates from an older woman with COVID-19, enrolled during active disease. Sequenced material: peripheral blood. J is TRBJ1-5 and V is TRBV28; D not resolved. CDR3 sequence: CASSPAADNQPQHF. CDR3 sequence (DNA): TGTGCCAGCAGTCCGGCGGCCGACAATCAGCCCCAGCATTTT.